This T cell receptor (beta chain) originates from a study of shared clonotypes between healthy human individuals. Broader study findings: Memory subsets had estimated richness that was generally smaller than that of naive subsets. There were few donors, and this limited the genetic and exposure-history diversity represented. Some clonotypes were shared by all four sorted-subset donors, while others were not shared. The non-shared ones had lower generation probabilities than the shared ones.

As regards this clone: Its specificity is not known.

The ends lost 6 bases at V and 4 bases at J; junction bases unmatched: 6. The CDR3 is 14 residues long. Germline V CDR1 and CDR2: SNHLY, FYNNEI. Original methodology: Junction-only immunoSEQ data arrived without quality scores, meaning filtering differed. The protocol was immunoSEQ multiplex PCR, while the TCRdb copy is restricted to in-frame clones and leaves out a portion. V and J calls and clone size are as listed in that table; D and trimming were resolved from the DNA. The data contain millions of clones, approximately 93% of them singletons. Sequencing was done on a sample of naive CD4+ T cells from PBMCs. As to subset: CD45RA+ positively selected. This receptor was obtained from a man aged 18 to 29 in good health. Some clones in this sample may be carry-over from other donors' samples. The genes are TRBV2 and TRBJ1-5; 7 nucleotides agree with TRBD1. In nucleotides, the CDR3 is TGTGCCAGCAGCCGGGACAGTGAAAATCAGCCCCAGCATTTT. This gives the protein CASSRDSENQPQHF.